The rows below give T cell receptor beta chains drawn from one sample of a study of blood T cell repertoires in COVID-19. Measured with immunoSEQ multiplex PCR; TCRdb has only the in-frame clones, and not every one. The sample contains roughly 57,000 clones, about nine tenths of which appear only once. The specimen was peripheral blood. The receptors here all came from an elderly man with acute or convalescent COVID-19. Both conserved end residues are part of each CDR3. A D gene is named only where the DNA matches it firmly. Size is omitted from some rows. Given values are once, few, many or a class for expanded clones.

13	TRBJ2-3	.	.	TRBV27	TGTGCCAGCAGTTTAAGAGCGGCAGATACGCAGTATTTT	CASSLRAADTQYF
14	TRBJ2-1	.	.	TRBV7-3	TGTGCCAGCAGCTTAACGGGCGGGATCGATGAGCAGTTCTTC	CASSLTGGIDEQFF
17	TRBJ1-6	TRBD1	.	TRBV4-2	TGTGCCAGCAGCCAAAGGGGACAGGGGGTGAATACTTCACCCCTCCACTTT	CASSQRGQGVNTSPLHF
13	TRBJ2-7	.	.	TRBV7-8	TGTGCCAGCAGCTTAGGTCCGGCGGGGGAGCAGTACTTC	CASSLGPAGEQYF
13	TRBJ1-2	.	.	TRBV6-1	TGTGCCAGCAGTGAACAGACAAACTATGGCTACACCTTC	CASSEQTNYGYTF
13	TRBJ2-7	TRBD2	.	TRBV5-1	TGCGCCAGCAGCTCCGGGACTAGTTGGGAGCAGTACTTC	CASSSGTSWEQYF
15	TRBJ1-1	.	.	TRBV5-1	TGCGCCAGCAGCTTGGGTCGGCAGGGTTTCACTGAAGCTTTCTTT	CASSLGRQGFTEAFF
11	TRBJ2-5	.	few	TRBV29-1	TGCAGCGTTCTCGTCCAAGAGACCCAGTACTTC	CSVLVQETQYF
20	TRBJ2-6	TRBD1	.	TRBV5-1	TGCGCCAGCAGCTTACAGGGGGCCAACCGGGCCAGCTCTGGGGCCAACGTCCTGACTTTC	CASSLQGANRASSGANVLTF
16	TRBJ1-1	TRBD1	.	TRBV6-1	TGTGCCAGCAGTGACCTCCCGGGACAGTCGAACACTGAAGCTTTCTTT	CASSDLPGQSNTEAFF
14	TRBJ1-3	.	.	TRBV20-1	TGCAGTGCTAGTCCCCCGGGGTATGGAAACACCATATATTTT	CSASPPGYGNTIYF
14	TRBJ1-2	.	.	TRBV2	TGTGCCAGCAGTGAATCCACATCAAGATATGGCTACACCTTC	CASSESTSRYGYTF
16	TRBJ2-5	.	.	TRBV19	TGTGCCAGTAGTACCCGAGGGGGTCGATACCAAGAGACCCAGTACTTC	CASSTRGGRYQETQYF
17	TRBJ1-2	TRBD1	.	TRBV5-1	TGCGCCAGCAGCTTGGTATTCGGTGGACAGGCCGCGGGGGGCTACACCTTC	CASSLVFGGQAAGGYTF
13	TRBJ2-2	TRBD2	.	TRBV19	TGTGCCGTGGGGAGGGAGTCCTCCGGGGAGCTGTTTTTT	CAVGRESSGELFF
16	TRBJ1-4	.	.	TRBV5-1	TGCGCCAGCAGCTTGGAGGGGGTCAGGACTAATGAAAAACTGTTTTTT	CASSLEGVRTNEKLFF
13	TRBJ1-1	.	.	TRBV29-1	TGCAGCGTTGGATCGGGTGAGAACACTGAAGCTTTCTTT	CSVGSGENTEAFF
15	TRBJ2-4	TRBD1	.	TRBV6-5	TGTGCCAGCAGCCGGGACAGGGATCCCAAAAACATTCAGTACTTC	CASSRDRDPKNIQYF